The T cell receptor beta chain under discussion was sequenced for a study of T cells after yellow fever vaccination. Overall study results and limits: Clonotype sharing between CD4 and CD8 compartments was small. The presence of abundant clonotypes contaminating from the bulk population was possible in FACS-sorted repertoires. Subsequent to the booster, the majority of primary-vaccination clones reappeared (96% CD4, approximately 85% CD8).

The CDR3 totals 16 residues. Germline CDR1 SGHTA, CDR2 FQGNSA. V lost 3 bases, J lost 1 base, and 15 bases lay in between. Making TCR cDNA involved 5'RACE template switching, which added UMIs and a universal primer site. TCRdb passed the 5' RACE reads through MiXCR, listing each CDR3 protein once. The repertoire holds 400,000 or so distinct CDR3 sequences, with 6.2% as singletons. This clonotype was seen only a few times. The antigen is not known. Sample: PBMCs, taken 5 days after the yellow fever booster vaccination. V usage is TRBV7-2 and J usage is TRBJ2-5; D tentatively fits TRBD1 or TRBD2 (5 bases each). The TCR originated in a man aged 25 to 40 who received the YFV17D yellow fever vaccine. In nucleotides, the CDR3 is TGTGCCAGCAGCTTCACGGGGCCCCAACCCCAAGAGACCCAGTACTTC. Translation: CASSFTGPQPQETQYF.